This is a list of T cell receptor beta chains from one sample in a study of blood T cell repertoires in COVID-19. Here immunoSEQ multiplex PCR was the method, and the copy in TCRdb shows in-frame clones only, minus some. The sample holds about 350,000 clones, over 75% seen once. The sequenced sample was PBMCs or T cells enriched from blood (not recorded which). The receptors here all came from a woman aged 25 to 39 who had recovered from COVID-19. CDR3s include the opening cysteine and the closing phenylalanine or tryptophan. Each record gives: CDR3 protein, CDR3 DNA, V gene, J gene, D gene, clone size, CDR3 length. A D gene is named only where the DNA matches it firmly. Some rows mark clone size as missing; the rest say once, few, many or name a class of expanded clone.

CARRRLAGTMGEQFF	TGTGCCAGACGTAGACTAGCGGGGACTATGGGTGAGCAGTTCTTC	TRBV7-5	TRBJ2-1	.	.	15
CATIPPVNTEAFF	TGTGCCACCATACCTCCAGTGAACACTGAAGCTTTCTTT	TRBV28	TRBJ1-1	.	.	13
CASSALGGRGEKLFF	TGTGCCAGCAGCGCTTTGGGGGGGAGAGGTGAAAAACTGTTTTTT	TRBV28	TRBJ1-4	.	.	15
CASSLGPRDSTGELFF	TGTGCCAGCAGCCTAGGACCCAGGGATAGCACCGGGGAGCTGTTTTTT	TRBV7-2	TRBJ2-2	.	.	16
CSATQGNTIYF	TGCAGCGCTACACAGGGAAACACCATATATTTT	TRBV29-1	TRBJ1-3	.	.	11
CASKPQALFGYGYTF	TGTGCCAGCAAACCACAGGCCCTCTTTGGCTATGGCTACACCTTC	TRBV28	TRBJ1-2	.	.	15
CASGTGGASTGELFF	TGTGCCAGCGGTACAGGGGGCGCATCCACCGGGGAGCTGTTTTTT	TRBV2	TRBJ2-2	TRBD1	.	15
CASGQGLNTEAFF	TGTGCCAGTGGACAGGGTCTGAACACTGAAGCTTTCTTT	TRBV19	TRBJ1-1	TRBD1	once	13
CASSLEILAGPFF	TGTGCCAGCAGCCTCGAGATACTAGCGGGTCCGTTCTTC	TRBV7-2	TRBJ2-1	TRBD2	.	13
CASSAPGRVYF	TGTGCCAGCAGCGCGCCTGGGAGAGTGTACTTC	TRBV2	TRBJ2-5	.	.	11
CASSRITGNVVGNTEAFF	TGTGCCAGCTCACGAATAACAGGGAATGTAGTAGGGAACACTGAAGCTTTCTTT	TRBV18	TRBJ1-1	.	.	18
CSATRLYGYTF	TGCAGTGCTACCCGACTCTATGGCTACACCTTC	TRBV20-1	TRBJ1-2	.	.	11
CASSHRRNTIYF	TGTGCCAGCAGCCACCGTCGAAACACCATATATTTT	TRBV3-1/TRBV3-2	TRBJ1-3	.	few	12
CASSLKPTGDHEQYF	TGTGCCAGCAGCTTGAAGCCGACAGGGGACCACGAGCAGTACTTC	TRBV5-4	TRBJ2-7	TRBD1	.	15
CASSTTSTGELFF	TGCGCCAGCAGCACCACTAGCACCGGGGAGCTGTTTTTT	TRBV5-1	TRBJ2-2	.	.	13
CASSLAWTYGYTF	TGTGCCAGCAGCTTAGCGTGGACATATGGCTACACCTTC	TRBV7-2	TRBJ1-2	.	.	13
CASSLEGAHTSGNTIYF	TGTGCCAGCAGCTTAGAGGGAGCCCATACCTCTGGAAACACCATATATTTT	TRBV7-6	TRBJ1-3	.	.	17
CASSIRPPDRLNQPQHF	TGTGCCAGTAGTATTCGGCCCCCAGACAGACTCAATCAGCCCCAGCATTTT	TRBV19	TRBJ1-5	.	.	17
CASSTPGTVNTEAFF	TGTGCCAGTAGTACTCCCGGGACAGTGAACACTGAAGCTTTCTTT	TRBV19	TRBJ1-1	TRBD1	.	15
CASSQDPGQPQHF	TGCGCCAGCAGCCAAGATCCGGGGCAGCCCCAGCATTTT	TRBV4-3	TRBJ1-5	.	once	13
CAWSRQGVSPEAFF	TGTGCCTGGAGCCGACAGGGGGTGAGTCCTGAAGCTTTCTTT	TRBV30	TRBJ1-1	TRBD1	.	14
CATRVGENTEAFF	TGTGCCACCCGCGTGGGAGAAAACACTGAAGCTTTCTTT	TRBV24-1	TRBJ1-1	.	.	13
CASSQDRETQYF	TGCGCCAGCAGCCAAGATCGAGAGACCCAGTACTTC	TRBV4-1	TRBJ2-5	.	.	12
CASPLGRFPSYEQYF	TGTGCCAGCCCCCTGGGGAGGTTCCCTTCCTACGAGCAGTACTTC	TRBV9	TRBJ2-7	.	.	15
CASSDKGGIYGYTF	TGTGCCAGCAGTGATAAGGGAGGGATCTATGGCTACACCTTC	TRBV6-4	TRBJ1-2	.	.	14
CASSLRVPSYEQYF	TGTGCCAGCAGCTTAAGAGTCCCTTCCTACGAGCAGTACTTC	TRBV7-8	TRBJ2-7	.	.	14
CAISESGGLQDTQYF	TGTGCCATCAGTGAGTCCGGGGGACTACAAGATACGCAGTATTTT	TRBV10-3	TRBJ2-3	TRBD2	.	15
CASSLGRGGATDTQYF	TGTGCCAGCAGCTTAGGACGTGGGGGGGCGACAGATACGCAGTATTTT	TRBV7-2	TRBJ2-3	.	.	16
CASSLDRNTEAFF	TGTGCCAGCAGCTTGGACAGGAACACTGAAGCTTTCTTT	TRBV5-6	TRBJ1-1	.	.	13
CASSYTADSGNTIYF	TGTGCCAGCAGTTACACGGCGGACTCTGGAAACACCATATATTTT	TRBV6-5	TRBJ1-3	.	.	15
CASSYLTLEGYTF	TGTGCCAGCAGTTACTTGACCCTGGAGGGCTACACCTTC	TRBV6-5	TRBJ1-2	.	.	13
CASSAAPSGGHNEQFF	TGTGCCAGTAGTGCGGCCCCTAGCGGGGGTCACAATGAGCAGTTCTTC	TRBV19	TRBJ2-1	TRBD2	.	16
CATSDLGLPSNEQFF	TGTGCCACCAGTGATTTGGGACTGCCATCCAATGAGCAGTTCTTC	TRBV24-1	TRBJ2-1	.	.	15